Listed below are T cell receptor beta chains from one sample, sequenced in a study of blood T cell repertoires in COVID-19. Assay: immunoSEQ multiplex PCR; the TCRdb copy retains only in-frame clones and omits some. Found here are approximately 300,000 clones, 90% of them singletons; the top ten hold nearly 7%. The material sequenced was peripheral blood. The origin of the receptors is a woman in her twenties or thirties with COVID-19, enrolled during active disease. Each CDR3 is given with its conserved first and last residue. D genes are given only for firm matches. Rows give clone size only sometimes, using once, few, many, or a class for an expanded clone.

D: TRBD1
J: TRBJ1-5
V: TRBV4-1
size: NA
CDR3: CASSQRDRGNQPQHF
DNA: TGCGCCAGCAGCCAACGAGACAGGGGAAATCAGCCCCAGCATTTT

D: TRBD2
J: TRBJ2-1
V: TRBV9
size: NA
CDR3: CASSLWTSGSYNEQFF
DNA: TGTGCCAGCAGCCTATGGACTAGCGGCTCTTACAATGAGCAGTTCTTC

D: TRBD1
J: TRBJ1-5
V: TRBV18
size: NA
CDR3: CASSPTGGGNQPQHF
DNA: TGTGCCAGCTCACCGACAGGGGGTGGCAATCAGCCCCAGCATTTT

D: TRBD2
J: TRBJ2-1
V: TRBV27
size: NA
CDR3: CASSFPRGGYNEQFF
DNA: TGTGCCAGCAGTTTCCCCCGGGGGGGGTACAATGAGCAGTTCTTC

D: TRBD1
J: TRBJ1-4
V: TRBV28
size: NA
CDR3: CASSFQGANGNEKLFF
DNA: TGTGCCAGCAGTTTCCAGGGGGCGAATGGTAATGAAAAACTGTTTTTT

D: NA
J: TRBJ2-7
V: TRBV28
size: NA
CDR3: CASMTGAYEQYF
DNA: TGTGCCAGCATGACGGGAGCCTACGAGCAGTACTTC

D: TRBD1
J: TRBJ1-5
V: TRBV2
size: NA
CDR3: CASSLRQGAHHQPQHF
DNA: TGTGCCAGCAGCCTAAGACAGGGGGCGCATCATCAGCCCCAGCATTTT

D: TRBD2
J: TRBJ2-1
V: TRBV27
size: NA
CDR3: CASSLSGRAKNFYNEQFF
DNA: TGTGCCAGCAGCCTTAGCGGGAGGGCTAAAAATTTTTACAATGAGCAGTTCTTC

D: TRBD2
J: TRBJ2-3
V: TRBV7-8
size: NA
CDR3: CASSPIAGGDTQYF
DNA: TGTGCCAGCAGCCCCATAGCGGGAGGGGATACGCAGTATTTT

D: NA
J: TRBJ2-5
V: TRBV28
size: NA
CDR3: CASSFGGTQYF
DNA: TGTGCCAGCAGTTTCGGAGGGACCCAGTACTTC

D: TRBD1
J: TRBJ2-3
V: TRBV11-3
size: NA
CDR3: CASSLGQGATDTQYF
DNA: TGTGCCAGCAGCTTAGGGCAGGGGGCCACAGATACGCAGTATTTT

D: NA
J: TRBJ1-1
V: TRBV2
size: NA
CDR3: CASSDKSEAFF
DNA: TGTGCCAGCAGTGACAAATCTGAAGCTTTCTTT

D: NA
J: TRBJ2-7
V: TRBV6-2/TRBV6-3
size: NA
CDR3: CASSPAGLSYEQYF
DNA: TGTGCCAGCAGCCCCGCGGGGCTCTCCTACGAGCAGTACTTC

D: NA
J: TRBJ2-7
V: TRBV19
size: NA
CDR3: CASSSQAQGGYEQYF
DNA: TGTGCCAGTAGCTCACAGGCGCAGGGAGGCTACGAGCAGTACTTC

D: NA
J: TRBJ2-5
V: TRBV20-1
size: NA
CDR3: CSLARETQYF
DNA: TGCAGTCTAGCGCGGGAGACCCAGTACTTC

D: TRBD2
J: TRBJ2-7
V: TRBV28
size: NA
CDR3: CASSPGTSGSVYEQYF
DNA: TGTGCCAGCAGCCCTGGGACTAGCGGGAGTGTGTACGAGCAGTACTTC

D: NA
J: TRBJ1-6
V: TRBV6-1
size: NA
CDR3: CASSEMKQGYSPLHF
DNA: TGTGCCAGCAGTGAGATGAAGCAGGGGTATTCACCCCTCCACTTT

D: NA
J: TRBJ2-5
V: TRBV7-9
size: NA
CDR3: CASRPGAGAGETQYF
DNA: TGTGCCAGCAGGCCAGGGGCGGGAGCCGGAGAGACCCAGTACTTC

D: NA
J: TRBJ1-1
V: TRBV11-2
size: NA
CDR3: CASSLGAQGHTEAFF
DNA: TGTGCCAGCAGCTTAGGCGCCCAGGGTCACACTGAAGCTTTCTTT

D: NA
J: TRBJ1-2
V: TRBV28
size: once
CDR3: CASRLRQDSPLYGYTF
DNA: TGTGCCAGCAGGTTAAGACAGGACTCCCCCCTATATGGCTACACCTTC

D: TRBD1
J: TRBJ1-1
V: TRBV3-1/TRBV3-2
size: NA
CDR3: CASSQGDRLQSFF
DNA: TGTGCCAGCAGCCAAGGGGACAGGCTCCAATCTTTCTTT

D: TRBD1
J: TRBJ1-6
V: TRBV2
size: once
CDR3: CASSPDRGISPLHF
DNA: TGTGCCAGCAGTCCCGACAGGGGTATTTCACCCCTCCACTTT

D: NA
J: TRBJ1-5
V: TRBV6-5
size: NA
CDR3: CASSYSLWGEQPQHF
DNA: TGTGCCAGCAGTTACTCCCTCTGGGGGGAACAGCCCCAGCATTTT

D: NA
J: TRBJ2-3
V: TRBV9
size: NA
CDR3: CASSVATDTQYF
DNA: TGTGCCAGCAGCGTAGCAACAGATACGCAGTATTTT

D: NA
J: TRBJ1-2
V: TRBV5-5
size: NA
CDR3: CASSLDSNYGYTF
DNA: TGTGCCAGCAGCTTGGACAGTAACTATGGCTACACCTTC

D: NA
J: TRBJ2-7
V: TRBV28
size: NA
CDR3: CASSFTRLAVGAEQYF
DNA: TGTGCCAGCAGTTTTACCCGACTAGCAGTGGGGGCCGAGCAGTACTTC

D: TRBD2
J: TRBJ2-7
V: TRBV7-3
size: few
CDR3: CASSSSGGSHEQYF
DNA: TGTGCCAGCAGCTCTAGCGGGGGCAGCCACGAGCAGTACTTC

D: NA
J: TRBJ2-7
V: TRBV10-3
size: NA
CDR3: CAISVGRGPYEQYF
DNA: TGTGCCATCAGTGTTGGCAGGGGTCCCTACGAGCAGTACTTC

D: TRBD1
J: TRBJ1-5
V: TRBV28
size: NA
CDR3: CASRETGAYQPQHF
DNA: TGTGCCAGCAGGGAGACAGGGGCTTACCAGCCCCAGCATTTT

D: TRBD2
J: TRBJ2-1
V: TRBV29-1
size: NA
CDR3: CSVPTSSEYNEQFF
DNA: TGCAGCGTTCCGACTAGCTCAGAATACAATGAGCAGTTCTTC

D: NA
J: TRBJ1-5
V: TRBV6-5
size: NA
CDR3: CASRVTRDSNQPQHF
DNA: TGTGCCAGCAGGGTCACCCGGGATAGCAATCAGCCCCAGCATTTT

D: NA
J: TRBJ1-1
V: TRBV5-1
size: once
CDR3: CASSPVVNTEAFF
DNA: TGCGCCAGCAGCCCCGTCGTGAACACTGAAGCTTTCTTT

D: TRBD2
J: TRBJ2-5
V: TRBV18
size: NA
CDR3: CASSPLRGGETQYF
DNA: TGTGCCAGCTCACCGCTGCGGGGAGGGGAGACCCAGTACTTC

D: NA
J: TRBJ2-1
V: TRBV5-6
size: NA
CDR3: CASSSGQPRGYNEQFF
DNA: TGTGCCAGCAGCTCGGGACAACCAAGAGGGTACAATGAGCAGTTCTTC

D: NA
J: TRBJ2-1
V: TRBV3-1/TRBV3-2
size: NA
CDR3: CASSPYSYNEQFF
DNA: TGTGCCAGCAGCCCCTACAGCTACAATGAGCAGTTCTTC

D: NA
J: TRBJ2-2
V: TRBV18
size: NA
CDR3: CASSRQGASGNTGELFF
DNA: TGTGCCAGCTCACGCCAGGGGGCTAGCGGGAACACCGGGGAGCTGTTTTTT

D: NA
J: TRBJ2-2
V: TRBV28
size: few
CDR3: CASSFARAVTGELFF
DNA: TGTGCCAGCAGTTTTGCGAGGGCGGTCACCGGGGAGCTGTTTTTT

D: NA
J: TRBJ2-3
V: TRBV15
size: NA
CDR3: CATSRSLADTQYF
DNA: TGTGCCACCAGCAGATCCCTCGCAGATACGCAGTATTTT

D: NA
J: TRBJ1-1
V: TRBV7-9
size: NA
CDR3: CASSLSRRNTEAFF
DNA: TGTGCCAGCAGCTTATCTAGGCGGAACACTGAAGCTTTCTTT

D: TRBD2
J: TRBJ2-1
V: TRBV6-2/TRBV6-3
size: NA
CDR3: CASSFPRGSGMQNEQFF
DNA: TGTGCCAGCAGTTTCCCGAGGGGTAGCGGGATGCAGAATGAGCAGTTCTTC